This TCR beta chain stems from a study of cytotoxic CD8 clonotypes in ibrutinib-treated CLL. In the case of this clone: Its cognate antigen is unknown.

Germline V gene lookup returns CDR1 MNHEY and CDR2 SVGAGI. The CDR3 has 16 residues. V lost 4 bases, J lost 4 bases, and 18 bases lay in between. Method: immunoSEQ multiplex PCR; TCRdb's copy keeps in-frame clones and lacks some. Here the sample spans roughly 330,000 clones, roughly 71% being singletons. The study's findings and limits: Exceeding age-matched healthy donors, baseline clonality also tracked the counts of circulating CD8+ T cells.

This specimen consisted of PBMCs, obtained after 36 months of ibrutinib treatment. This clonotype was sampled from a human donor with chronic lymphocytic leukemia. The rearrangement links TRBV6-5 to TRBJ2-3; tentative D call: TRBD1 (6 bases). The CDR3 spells CASSFSGTLISDTQYF. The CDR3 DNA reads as TGTGCCAGCAGTTTTTCTGGGACATTGATCTCAGATACGCAGTATTTT.